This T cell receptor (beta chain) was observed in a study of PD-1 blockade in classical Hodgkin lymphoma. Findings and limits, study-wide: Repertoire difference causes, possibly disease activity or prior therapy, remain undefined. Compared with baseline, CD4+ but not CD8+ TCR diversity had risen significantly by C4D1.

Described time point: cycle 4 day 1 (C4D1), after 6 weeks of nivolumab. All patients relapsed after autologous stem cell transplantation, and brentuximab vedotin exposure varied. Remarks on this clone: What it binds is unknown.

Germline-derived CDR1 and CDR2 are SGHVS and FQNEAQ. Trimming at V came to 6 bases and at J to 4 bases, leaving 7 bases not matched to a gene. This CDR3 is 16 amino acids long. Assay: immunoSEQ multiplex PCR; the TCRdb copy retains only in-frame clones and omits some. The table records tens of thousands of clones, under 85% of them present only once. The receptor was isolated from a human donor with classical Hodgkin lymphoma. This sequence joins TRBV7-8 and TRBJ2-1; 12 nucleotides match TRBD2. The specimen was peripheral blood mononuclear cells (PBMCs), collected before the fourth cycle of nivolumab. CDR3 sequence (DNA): TGTGCCAGCAGACCACTAGCGGGAGGTCTATACAATGAGCAGTTCTTC. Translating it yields CASRPLAGGLYNEQFF.